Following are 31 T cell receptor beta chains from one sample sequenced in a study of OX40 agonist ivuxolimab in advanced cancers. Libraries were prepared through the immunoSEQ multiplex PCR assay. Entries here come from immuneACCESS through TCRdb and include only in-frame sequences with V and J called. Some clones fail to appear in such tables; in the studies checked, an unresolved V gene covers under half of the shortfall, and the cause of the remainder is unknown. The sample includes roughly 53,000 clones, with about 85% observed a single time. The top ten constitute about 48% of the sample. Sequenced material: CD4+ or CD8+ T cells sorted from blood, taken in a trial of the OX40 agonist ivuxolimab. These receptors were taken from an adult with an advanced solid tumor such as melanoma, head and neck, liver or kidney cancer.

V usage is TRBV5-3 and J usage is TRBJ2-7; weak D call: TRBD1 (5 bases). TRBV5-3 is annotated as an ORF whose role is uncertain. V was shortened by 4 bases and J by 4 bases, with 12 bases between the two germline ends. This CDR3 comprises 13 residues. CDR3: CARSEESGYEQYF. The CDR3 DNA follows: TGTGCCAGAAGCGAAGAATCAGGGTACGAGCAGTACTTC.

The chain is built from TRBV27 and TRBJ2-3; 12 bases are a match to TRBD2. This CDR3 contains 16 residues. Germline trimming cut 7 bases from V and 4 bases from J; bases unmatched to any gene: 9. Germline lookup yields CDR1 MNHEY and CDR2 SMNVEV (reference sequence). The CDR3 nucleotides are TGTGCCAGCAAGGCCCTAGCGGGAGGGCCAGCAGATACGCAGTATTTT. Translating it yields CASKALAGGPADTQYF.

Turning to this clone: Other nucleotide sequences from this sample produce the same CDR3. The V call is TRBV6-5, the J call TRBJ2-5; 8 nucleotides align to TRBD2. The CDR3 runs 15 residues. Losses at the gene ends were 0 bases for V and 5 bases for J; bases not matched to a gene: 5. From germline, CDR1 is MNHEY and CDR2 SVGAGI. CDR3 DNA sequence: TGTGCCAGCAGTTACTCCGGGGGGGAATGGGAGACCCAGTACTTC. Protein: CASSYSGGEWETQYF.

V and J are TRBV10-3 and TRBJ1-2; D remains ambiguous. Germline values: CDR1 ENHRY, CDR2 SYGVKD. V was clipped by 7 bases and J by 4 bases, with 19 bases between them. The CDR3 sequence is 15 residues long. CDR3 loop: CAITSGDLAPYGYTF. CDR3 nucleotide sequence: TGTGCCATCACCAGTGGAGATTTAGCCCCCTATGGCTACACCTTC.

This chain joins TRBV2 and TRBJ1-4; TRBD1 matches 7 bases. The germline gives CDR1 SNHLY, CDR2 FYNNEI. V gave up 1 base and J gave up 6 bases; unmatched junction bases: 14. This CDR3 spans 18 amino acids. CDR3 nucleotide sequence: TGTGCCAGCAGTGAAGGGGCAGGGGGGTACGGTAGGGATGAAAAACTGTTTTTT. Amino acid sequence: CASSEGAGGYGRDEKLFF. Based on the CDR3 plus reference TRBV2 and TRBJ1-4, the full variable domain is EPEVTQTPSHQVTQMGQEVILRCVPISNHLYFYWYRQILGQKVEFLVSFYNNEISEKSEIFDDQFSVERPDGSNFTLKIRSTKLEDSAMYFCASSEGAGGYGRDEKLFFGSGTQLSVL.

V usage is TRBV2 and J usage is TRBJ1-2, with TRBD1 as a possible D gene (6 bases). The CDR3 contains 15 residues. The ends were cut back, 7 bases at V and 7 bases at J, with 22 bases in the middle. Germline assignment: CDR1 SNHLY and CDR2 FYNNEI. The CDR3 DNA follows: TGTGCCAGCATCCGGTGGGACATCTCGATTGGTGGCTACACCTTC. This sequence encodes CASIRWDISIGGYTF.

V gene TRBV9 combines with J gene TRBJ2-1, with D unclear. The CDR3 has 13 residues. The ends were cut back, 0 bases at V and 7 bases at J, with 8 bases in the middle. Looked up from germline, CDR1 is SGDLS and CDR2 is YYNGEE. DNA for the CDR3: TGTGCCAGCAGCGTAGCTTTTTCGAATGAGCAGTTCTTC. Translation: CASSVAFSNEQFF. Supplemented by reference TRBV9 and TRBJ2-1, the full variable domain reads DSGVTQTPKHLITATGQRVTLRCSPRSGDLSVYWYQQSLDQGLQFLIQYYNGEERAKGNILERFSAQQFPDLHSELNLSSLELGDSALYFCASSVAFSNEQFFGPGTRLTVL.

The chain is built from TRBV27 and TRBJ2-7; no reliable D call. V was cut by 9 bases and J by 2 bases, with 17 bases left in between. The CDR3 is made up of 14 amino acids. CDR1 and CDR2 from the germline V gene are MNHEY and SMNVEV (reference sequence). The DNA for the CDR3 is TGTGCCAGTAGGCCCGGAACTGACGCCTACGAGCAGTACTTC. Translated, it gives CASRPGTDAYEQYF.

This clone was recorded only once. The CDR3 reads CSASGGRGYTF. The CDR3 DNA reads TGCAGTGCTAGTGGCGGCCGGGGCTACACCTTC. The chain links TRBV20-1 to TRBJ1-2, with D uncertain. CDR3 length: 11 residues. The V end lost 3 bases, the J end lost 8 bases, and 10 bases lay between the germline ends. Germline CDR1 reads DFQATT; CDR2 reads SNEGSKA (reference sequence).

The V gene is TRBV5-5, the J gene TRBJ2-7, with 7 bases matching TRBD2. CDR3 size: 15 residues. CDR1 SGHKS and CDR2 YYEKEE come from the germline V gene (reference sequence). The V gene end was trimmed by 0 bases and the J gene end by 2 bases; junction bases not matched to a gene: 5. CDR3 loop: CASSLDGGLTYEQYF. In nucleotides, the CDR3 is TGTGCCAGCAGCTTGGACGGGGGGTTAACCTACGAGCAGTACTTC.

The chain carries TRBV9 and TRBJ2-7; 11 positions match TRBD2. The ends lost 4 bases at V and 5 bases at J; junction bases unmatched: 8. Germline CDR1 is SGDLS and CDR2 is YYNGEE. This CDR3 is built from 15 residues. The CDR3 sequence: CASSPRTSGFDEQYF. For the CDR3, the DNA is TGTGCCAGCAGCCCCCGGACTAGCGGGTTTGACGAGCAGTACTTC.

As DNA, the CDR3 is TGTGCCAGCAGCTTAGGCGGGAACCAGAGGGCTTTCTTT. Translation gives CASSLGGNQRAFF. V and J are TRBV7-8 and TRBJ1-1; D gene unclear. V gave up 1 base and J gave up 11 bases, with 14 bases separating them. Germline assignment: CDR1 SGHVS and CDR2 FQNEAQ. CDR3 size: 13 residues. The full variable domain, rest sourced from reference TRBV7-8 and TRBJ1-1, is GAGVSQSPRYKVAKRGQDVALRCDPISGHVSLFWYQQALGQGPEFLTYFQNEAQLDKSGLPSDRFFAERPEGSVSTLKIQRTQQEDSAVYLCASSLGGNQRAFFGQGTRLTVV.

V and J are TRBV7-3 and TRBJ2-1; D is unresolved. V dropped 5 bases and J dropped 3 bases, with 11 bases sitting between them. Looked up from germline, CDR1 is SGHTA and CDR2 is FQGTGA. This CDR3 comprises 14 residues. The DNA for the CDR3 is TGTGCCAGCAGCGAAACCGGAAGCTACAATGAGCAGTTCTTC. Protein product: CASSETGSYNEQFF. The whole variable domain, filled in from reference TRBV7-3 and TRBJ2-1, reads GAGVSQTPSNKVTEKGKYVELRCDPISGHTALYWYRQSLGQGPEFLIYFQGTGAADDSGLPNDRFFAVRPEGSVSTLKIQRTERGDSAVYLCASSETGSYNEQFFGPGTRLTVL.

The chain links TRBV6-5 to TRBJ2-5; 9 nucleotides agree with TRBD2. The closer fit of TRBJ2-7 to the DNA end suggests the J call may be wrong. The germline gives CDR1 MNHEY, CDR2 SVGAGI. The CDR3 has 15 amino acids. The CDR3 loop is CASSYDSGSPYEQYF. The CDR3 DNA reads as TGTGCCAGCAGTTACGATAGCGGGAGTCCCTACGAGCAGTACTTC.

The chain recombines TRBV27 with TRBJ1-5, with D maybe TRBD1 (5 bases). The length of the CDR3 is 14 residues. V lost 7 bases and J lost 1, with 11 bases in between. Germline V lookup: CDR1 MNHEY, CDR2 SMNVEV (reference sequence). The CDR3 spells CASKLSGSNQPQHF. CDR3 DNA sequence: TGTGCCAGCAAGCTATCAGGGAGCAATCAGCCCCAGCATTTT.

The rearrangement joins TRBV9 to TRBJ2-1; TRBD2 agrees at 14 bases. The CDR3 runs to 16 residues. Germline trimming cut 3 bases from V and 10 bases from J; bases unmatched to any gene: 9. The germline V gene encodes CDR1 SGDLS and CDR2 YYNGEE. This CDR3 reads CASSATGTSGGGEQFF. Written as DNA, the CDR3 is TGTGCCAGCAGCGCGACCGGGACTAGCGGGGGTGGAGAGCAGTTCTTC.

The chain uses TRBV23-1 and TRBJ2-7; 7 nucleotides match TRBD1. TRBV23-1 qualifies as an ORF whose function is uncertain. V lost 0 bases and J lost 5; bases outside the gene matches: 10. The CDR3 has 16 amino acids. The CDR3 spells CASSQSTEGAAHEQYF. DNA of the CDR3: TGCGCCAGCAGTCAATCGACTGAGGGGGCTGCTCACGAGCAGTACTTC.

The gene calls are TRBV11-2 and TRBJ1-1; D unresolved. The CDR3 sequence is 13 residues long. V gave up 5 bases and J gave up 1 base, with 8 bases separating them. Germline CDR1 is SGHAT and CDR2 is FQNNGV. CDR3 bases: TGTGCCAGCAGCCCCCTGGGGAACACTGAAGCTTTCTTT. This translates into CASSPLGNTEAFF.

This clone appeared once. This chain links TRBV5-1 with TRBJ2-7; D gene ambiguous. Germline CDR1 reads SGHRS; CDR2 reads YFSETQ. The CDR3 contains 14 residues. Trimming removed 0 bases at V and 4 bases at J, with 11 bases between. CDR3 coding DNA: TGCGCCAGCAGCTTGGATCGCGGAGTTTACGAGCAGTACTTC. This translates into CASSLDRGVYEQYF.

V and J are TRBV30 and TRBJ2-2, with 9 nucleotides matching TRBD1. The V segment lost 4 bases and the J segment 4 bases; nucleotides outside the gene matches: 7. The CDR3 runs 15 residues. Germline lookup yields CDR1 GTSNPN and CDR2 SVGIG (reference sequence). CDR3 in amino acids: CAWTRTGALTGELFF. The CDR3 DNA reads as TGTGCCTGGACCAGGACAGGGGCGCTCACCGGGGAGCTGTTTTTT.

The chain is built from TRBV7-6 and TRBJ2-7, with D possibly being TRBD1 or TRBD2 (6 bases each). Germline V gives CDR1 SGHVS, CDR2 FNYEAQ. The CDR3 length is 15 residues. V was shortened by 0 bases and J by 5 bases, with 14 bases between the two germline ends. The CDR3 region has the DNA TGTGCCAGCAGCTTAGCGCTCGGGGGCGCAGACGAGCAGTACTTC. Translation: CASSLALGGADEQYF. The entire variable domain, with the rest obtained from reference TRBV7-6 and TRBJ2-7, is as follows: GAGVSQSPRYKVTKRGQDVALRCDPISGHVSLYWYRQALGQGPEFLTYFNYEAQQDKSGLPNDRFSAERPEGSISTLTIQRTEQRDSAMYRCASSLALGGADEQYFGPGTRLTVT.

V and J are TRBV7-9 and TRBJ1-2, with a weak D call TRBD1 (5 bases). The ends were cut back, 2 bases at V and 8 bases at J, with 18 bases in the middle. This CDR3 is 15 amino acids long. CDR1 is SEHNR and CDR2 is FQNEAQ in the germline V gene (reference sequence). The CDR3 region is CASSLIDAGGGGYTF. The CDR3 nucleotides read TGTGCCAGCAGCTTAATCGACGCCGGGGGTGGAGGCTACACCTTC.

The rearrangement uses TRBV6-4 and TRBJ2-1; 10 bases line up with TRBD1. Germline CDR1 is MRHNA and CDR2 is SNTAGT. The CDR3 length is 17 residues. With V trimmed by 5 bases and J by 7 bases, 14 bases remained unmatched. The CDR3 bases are TGTGCCAGCAGTCCTACTCGACAGGGGGCGGTTTTGAATGAGCAGTTCTTC. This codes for CASSPTRQGAVLNEQFF.

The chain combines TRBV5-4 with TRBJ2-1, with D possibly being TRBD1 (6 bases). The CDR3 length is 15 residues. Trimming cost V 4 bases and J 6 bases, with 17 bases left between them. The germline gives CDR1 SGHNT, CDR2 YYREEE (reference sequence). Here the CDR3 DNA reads TGTGCCAGCAGCGTGGGGGCAGGGCTGGGCAATGAGCAGTTCTTC. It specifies CASSVGAGLGNEQFF.

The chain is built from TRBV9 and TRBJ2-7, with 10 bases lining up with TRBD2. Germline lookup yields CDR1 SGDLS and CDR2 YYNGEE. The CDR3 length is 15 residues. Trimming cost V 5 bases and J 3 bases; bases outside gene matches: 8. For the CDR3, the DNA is TGTGCCAGCAGTGGCCACCTAGCGGGAGTCTACGAGCAGTACTTC. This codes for CASSGHLAGVYEQYF.

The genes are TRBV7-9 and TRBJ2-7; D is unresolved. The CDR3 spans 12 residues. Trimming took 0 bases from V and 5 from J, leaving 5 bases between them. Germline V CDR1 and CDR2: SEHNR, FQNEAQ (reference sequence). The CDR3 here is CASSLAVDEQYF. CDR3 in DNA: TGTGCCAGCAGCTTAGCGGTGGACGAGCAGTACTTC.

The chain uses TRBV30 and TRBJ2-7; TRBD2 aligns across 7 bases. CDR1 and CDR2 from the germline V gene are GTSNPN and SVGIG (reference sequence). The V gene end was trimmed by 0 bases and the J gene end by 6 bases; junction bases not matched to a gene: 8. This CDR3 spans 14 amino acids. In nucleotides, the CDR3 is TGTGCCTGGAGTGTAAGAGCGGGATTGGGCGAGCAGTACTTC. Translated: CAWSVRAGLGEQYF.

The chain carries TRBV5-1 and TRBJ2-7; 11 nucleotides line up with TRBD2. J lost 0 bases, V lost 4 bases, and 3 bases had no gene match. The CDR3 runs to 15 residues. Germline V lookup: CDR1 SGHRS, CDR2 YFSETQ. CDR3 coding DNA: TGCGCCAGCAGCGAAACTAGCGGGAGCTCCTACGAGCAGTACTTC. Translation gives CASSETSGSSYEQYF.

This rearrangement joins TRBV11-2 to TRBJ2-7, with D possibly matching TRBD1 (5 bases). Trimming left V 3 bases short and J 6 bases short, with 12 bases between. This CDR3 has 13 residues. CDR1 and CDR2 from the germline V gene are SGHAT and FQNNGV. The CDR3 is CASSFGRVSEQYF. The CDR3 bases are TGTGCCAGCAGCTTCGGCAGGGTTAGCGAGCAGTACTTC.

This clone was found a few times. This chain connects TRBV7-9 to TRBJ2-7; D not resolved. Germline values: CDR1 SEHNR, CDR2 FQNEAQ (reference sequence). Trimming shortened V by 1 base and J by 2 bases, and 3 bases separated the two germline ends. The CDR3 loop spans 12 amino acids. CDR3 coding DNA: TGTGCCAGCAGCTTAGGAACCTACGAGCAGTACTTC. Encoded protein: CASSLGTYEQYF.

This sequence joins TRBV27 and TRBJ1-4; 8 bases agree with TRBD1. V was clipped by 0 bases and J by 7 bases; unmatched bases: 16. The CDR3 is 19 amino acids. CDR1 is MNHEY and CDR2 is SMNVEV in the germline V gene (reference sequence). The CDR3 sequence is CASSLSPRTGRMISEKLFF. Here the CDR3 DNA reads TGTGCCAGCAGTTTATCGCCTAGGACAGGGCGGATGATTAGTGAAAAACTGTTTTTT.